A single TCR beta chain is shown here with its context. Its cognate antigen has yet to be identified. Base qualities are not recorded, but no much larger clone differs from it by a single base. Library preparation used the immunoSEQ multiplex PCR assay. The multiplex PCR relied on a mix of 60 forward primers for TCR Vbeta segments and 13 reverse primers for TCR Jbeta segments. The CDR3 region of rearranged TCR beta genes was amplified from genomic DNA with a multiplex PCR assay. The Illumina HiSeq System was used to sequence the amplified TCR beta libraries as 87-base-pair reads. The study's processing was this. Across the 600 to 700 repertoires, a later analysis counted tens of millions of unique TCR beta chains, roughly 11 million of which were shared by at least two donors. Raw reads were error-corrected and collapsed into unique sequences by a nearest-neighbor algorithm in which closely related sequences were merged to remove PCR and sequencing errors. Alignment of CDR3 sequences to IMGT reference sequences was used to assign V, D and J gene segments. For a sequence to be retained, at least a six-nucleotide match to both a V gene segment and a J gene segment was required. A rearrangement was called productive if the CDR3 had no stop codons and remained in frame with V and J, and every other rearrangement was called non-productive. CDR3 was defined according to IMGT convention as the region running from the second conserved V-encoded cysteine to the conserved J-encoded phenylalanine. In an earlier analysis of around 640 of the donors, sequences lacking an unambiguous match to a single V gene segment were excluded. An earlier analysis of a few hundred of the donors called V segments functional above 56.7% productive rearrangements and segregating when the between-donor standard deviation exceeded 5%. A statistical classification framework was built for diagnosing cytomegalovirus status from the catalog of TCR beta chain sequences. In a later analysis, V and J genes were assigned by comparing TCR nucleotide sequences against IMGT/GENE-DB human TR gene sequences. The TCRdist pipeline was used in a later analysis to assign CDR3 sequences and most-parsimonious VDJ recombination scenarios. In a later analysis, each TCR beta chain was defined by its CDR3 amino acid sequence together with its V-gene family, and reads without a unique V-gene family were excluded. A later analysis removed 450 to 600 highly shared, low-generation-probability nucleotide sequences to deal with suspected cross-contamination and a sequencing artifact. In a later analysis, a clonal expansion index was calculated for each public chain from normalized within-repertoire ranks of inferred template counts. In a later analysis, generation probabilities were computed using a VDJ recombination model fitted to out-of-frame rearrangements, and the results were checked against IGoR. Hypergeometric tests were used in a later analysis to score TCR-TCR, TCR-HLA and TCR-CMV co-occurrence, with a repertoire-size bias correction applied to the TCR pairs. A later analysis estimated false discovery rates by permuting HLA or CMV assignments 20 times. A later analysis grouped co-occurring TCRs with DBSCAN, adding TCRdist sequence similarity when clustering within HLA-allele-positive subsets. Repertoires with fewer than 30,000 or more than 120,000 public chains were left out of co-occurrence clustering, as were four to six repertoires with anomalous nucleotide sharing. TCRdb obtained this table from immuneACCESS and retained in-frame rearrangements with V and J assigned. These tables miss some clones; where compared with another copy, unresolved V genes account for less than half of the shortfall, and the remainder is unexplained. The DNA gave D and trimming, while V, J and clone size come from that table. The sample data list around 150,000 clones, and 60% to 85% of these were observed just once. The ten largest clonotypes hold about 1.4% of the sample.

This sample was taken from a study of cytomegalovirus exposure and HLA in healthy donors (dated by TCRdb to 2015 to 2018). About the full investigation: According to an earlier analysis of a few hundred of the donors, some 170 million T cells yielded 120 million or so unique TCR beta sequences and around 300 Gb of sequence data. About 300 gigabases of sequencing data and approximately 93 million unique TCR sequences were included in an early release covering several hundred HLA-typed donors. Among the roughly 400 genotyped donors, under 90% belonged to the genetic ancestry cluster associated with self-reported Caucasian donors. The study aimed to test whether signatures of past pathogen exposure could be identified by cataloging public T cell receptors. Using immunosequencing, the study profiled T cell repertoires from 550 to 750 subjects and related those repertoires to cytomegalovirus serostatus. A separate validation cohort of some 130 different subjects was used in addition to the roughly 620-subject first cohort. The study combined high-throughput TCR immunosequencing, statistical association of individual TCRs with disease status, and machine learning to predict cytomegalovirus infection status. A later analysis re-analyzed previously published TCR beta repertoires from about 730 donors and added high-resolution HLA genotyping to study TCR occurrence patterns. In the later analysis, no new phenotypic data were used to find candidate immune exposures; instead, reliance was placed on TCR beta sequences and their occurrence across donors. In an earlier analysis of 587 of the donors, high-throughput TCR beta sequencing was used to judge whether each TCR beta V gene segment behaved as functional or pseudogenic. Donor age, sex, ethnicity and CMV serostatus were compiled alongside the repertoire data. Genome-wide SNP genotypes for about three fifths of the roughly 670 donors were used in a later genetic analysis, which treated that subset as a discovery cohort. All discovery cohort repertoires had been generated on a single sequencing platform. Both class I and class II loci were covered by HLA typing, at four-digit resolution. The number of donors typed differed by locus, with roughly 620-630 for A, B, C, DRB1 and DQB1, 522 for DQA1, 600 to 610 for DPA1, and approximately 470 for DPB1. Roughly 5 DR-DQ haplotypes were handled as single units for association and clustering, since linkage in the cohort was strong. Across about 380 genotyped donors of the cohort, an average of about 240,000 unique TCR beta nucleotide sequences per donor were sequenced, and about a sixth of those sequences were non-productive. Overall study outcomes, separate from this receptor: In this cohort, only TCR beta chains were sequenced, and detectable features were limited by the absence of alpha or paired-chain data. The only immune exposure information available for the cohort was CMV serostatus. The study listed 164 TCR beta chains as associated with cytomegalovirus. When HLA alleles, especially DR and DQ, strongly co-occurred, attributing TCR associations to individual alleles was difficult. In vitro tests confirmed that a few of the cytomegalovirus-associated TCR beta chains recognize cytomegalovirus antigens. Linkage disequilibrium might explain the correlated functional status among segregating V segments, but an unknown experimental factor could not be excluded. In a later analysis, the rate of TCR association differed among HLA loci, with DRB1 alleles having the most associated TCRs and HLA-C alleles having the fewest. A cluster of highly shared sequence variants was judged likely to be a technical artifact of the sequencing pipeline. Compared with the roughly 700-donor mean, donors in an Asian-associated ancestry cluster had fewer N-insertions in productive TCRs, according to a later genetic analysis. An association between a missense DCLRE1C variant and V-gene and J-gene trimming of TCR beta chains was found in a later genetic analysis and replicated in an independent cohort. In a later analysis, some 18,000 TCR beta sequences were associated with specific HLA alleles at a false discovery rate of 0.05. Most TCR sequences were observed very rarely across donors, whereas some public TCRs were present in many individuals. In both the original and validation cohorts, the classifier was reported to diagnose cytomegalovirus status with high specificity and sensitivity. Because the 87-base-pair reads could not distinguish some IMGT-functional V segments, including TRBV6-2 and TRBV6-3, those segments were excluded. It was suggested by the authors that the approach could potentially be generalized to other disease states and immunological phenotypes. HLA typing was unavailable for some donors at each locus, so association tests used only the typed subset. A further reported finding was that TCR beta sequences accurately predicted the HLA-A and HLA-B alleles for most subjects in the first cohort. According to a later analysis, parvovirus B19, influenza, CMV and Epstein-Barr virus appeared linked to several top co-occurrence clusters. Roughly uniform sequencing depth across donors was assumed in presence/absence analyses, although this assumption may not hold. In a later analysis, HLA-associated TCR beta chains were found to be more clonally expanded and to have lower generation probabilities than equally common non-associated chains. Because counts were too low, around 18 rarely observed V segments, including chromosome 9 orphons, were left out of the earlier analysis of 587 of the donors. In a later analysis, most CMV-associated TCR beta chains were found to appear HLA-restricted, with HLA associations seemingly driven largely by CMV exposure. In an earlier analysis of fewer than 700 of the donors, most TCR beta V segments appeared in productive rearrangements about 87% or about 30% of the time, broadly matching IMGT annotations.

V ends up 0 bases short and J 13 bases short, with an unmatched junction base count of 5. According to the germline V gene, CDR1 reads SGHVS and CDR2 reads FQNEAQ. Spanning cysteine to phenylalanine, the CDR3 consists of 14 amino acids. Only the CDR3 region is kept as DNA, spanning 42 bases read in frame from base 1. The cohort consisted of more than 650 healthy bone marrow donors. Cohort members were all nominally healthy when sampled, although unrecorded immune exposures were likely present. The donor was CMV seronegative and was included in the group of approximately 350 seronegative cohort members. A peripheral blood sample was collected from each donor, and TCR beta sequencing was performed on peripheral blood mononuclear cells. Genomic DNA extraction from the blood cell samples was performed with the Qiagen DNeasy Blood Extraction Kit.

The chain was built from TRBV7-8 and TRBJ1-6, and TRBD1 matches 8 of the central bases. Source material: PBMCs. The clonotype originates from a middle-aged woman in good health and CMV-seronegative. Here the CDR3 is given as CASSLAGQAWPLHF. At the DNA level, the sequence is TGTGCCAGCAGCTTAGCGGGACAGGCTTGGCCCCTCCACTTT.